Sequencing of this T cell receptor (beta chain) was carried out in a study of technical replicates of blood from several donors. Produced via immunoSEQ multiplex PCR; TCRdb's table is partial and in-frame only. The table shows more than 65,000 clones, with 80% to 95% occurring only once. This clone was counted a single time. This CDR3 spans 15 amino acids. Germline assignment: CDR1 LGHNA and CDR2 YSLEER. Trimming removed 3 bases from V and 0 bases from J, with 12 bases in between. Material for sequencing was T cells isolated from PBMCs. This clonotype was obtained from a human donor in good health. The genes are TRBV4-3 and TRBJ2-7; unclear D gene. CDR3 sequence (DNA): TGCGCCAGCAGCCAGCGTGCTAGACCCTCCTACGAGCAGTACTTC. Its translation is CASSQRARPSYEQYF.